One sample yielded the 17 T cell receptor delta chains listed below, sequenced in a study of gamma-delta chains in newborns, infants, children. TCRdb reanalysed the reads with CATT. This sample has 1,800 or so delta-chain clones, with 7.6% found just once. The sequencing input was blood. The receptors were gathered from a child who was a newborn, infant or young child, either healthy, febrile or measles-vaccinated (not recorded which).

In the case of this clone: The protein given by TCRdb reflects a much larger clone and differs at residue 8 from this DNA's translation, likely from a read error; the protein shown is the DNA's translation. The chain links TRDV1 to TRDJ2; D is unclear. The CDR3 length is 14 residues. The germline V gene has CDR1 TSWWSYY and CDR2 QGS. Trimming took 1 base from V and 6 from J, leaving 9 bases between them. CDR3: CALGEQNPAAQLFF. In nucleotides, the CDR3 is TGTGCTCTTGGGGAACAGAACCCTGCAGCACAACTCTTCTTT.

In its sample, this clone is large. The chain employs TRDV2 and TRDJ3; the match to TRDD3 covers 12 bases. V lost 1 base to trimming and J lost 0 bases; unmatched junction nucleotides: 3. This CDR3 is built from 19 residues. Looked up from germline, CDR1 is GEAIGNYY and CDR2 is EKD. The CDR3 here is CACDTSWGIRSWDTRQMFF. CDR3 bases: TGTGCCTGTGACACAAGCTGGGGGATACGCTCCTGGGACACCCGACAGATGTTTTTC.

Only a few counts were recorded for this clone. A far bigger clonotype differs at one base, so this is likely a read error. The rearrangement uses TRDV2 and TRDJ3; TRDD3 matches 8 bases. Looked up from germline, CDR1 is GEAIGNYY and CDR2 is EKD. The CDR3 spans 17 residues. In DNA form, the CDR3 reads TGTGCCTGTGGCACCTGGGGGAGCTCCTGGGACACCCGACAGATGTTTTTC. Amino acid sequence: CACGTWGSSWDTRQMFF.

To note about this clone: The likely explanation is a read error, given a far larger clone one base away. Other DNA sequences in the same sample also yield this CDR3. The chain joins TRDV1 to TRDJ2, with D maybe TRDD3 (8 bases). The CDR3 has 20 residues. V lost 6 bases and J 1 base, leaving 27 bases between the germline ends. Per the germline V gene, CDR1 is TSWWSYY and CDR2 is QGS. In DNA form, the CDR3 reads TGTGCTCTTGGAGTCTTCCTATGGGGGATTGGGGAAGGTTTGACAGCACAACTCTTCTTT. Protein sequence: CALGVFLWGIGEGLTAQLFF.

This clone is termed large. Other nucleotide sequences in the sample specify the same CDR3. This sequence joins TRDV1 and TRDJ1, with D tentatively TRDD3 (6 bases). Germline loops: CDR1 TSWWSYY, CDR2 QGS. The CDR3 spans 19 residues. V lost 4 bases, J lost 7 bases, and 31 bases lay in between. The CDR3 loop reads CALGGMPPAGSGIRGKLIF. In nucleotides, the CDR3 is TGTGCTCTTGGGGGAATGCCCCCGGCAGGTTCGGGGATTAGGGGTAAACTCATCTTT.

By proportion, this clone is hyperexpanded. Other DNA sequences within the sample encode an identical CDR3. This chain connects TRDV2 to TRDJ2; weak D call: TRDD3 (5 bases). V was clipped by 0 bases and J by 4 bases, with 5 bases between them. The CDR3 is 13 amino acids. Germline CDR1 GEAIGNYY, CDR2 EKD. CDR3 DNA sequence: TGTGCCTGTGACACCTGGGGGACAGCACAACTCTTCTTT. Protein: CACDTWGTAQLFF.

This clone occurred a few times. This DNA's translation differs at residue 4 from TCRdb's protein, which comes from a much larger clone; a read error is likely, and the protein shown is translated from the DNA. This chain joins TRDV1 and TRDJ1; 13 bases map to TRDD3. The V and J ends lost 7 bases and 0 bases, in that order; junction bases with no gene match: 11. The CDR3 has 18 residues. Germline V gene sequence: CDR1 TSWWSYY, CDR2 QGS. The CDR3 loop is CALEDPLGDTRYTDKLIF. CDR3 DNA sequence: TGTGCTCTTGAGGATCCACTGGGGGATACGCGATACACCGATAAACTCATCTTT.

The sample holds a few counts of this clone. Since a much larger clone is just one base distant, this may be a read error. The CDR3 protein is CALGELKRLTDKLIF. The CDR3 nucleotides are TGTGCTCTTGGGGAACTAAAAAGGCTCACCGATAAACTCATCTTT. V usage is TRDV1 and J usage is TRDJ1; D unclear. The CDR3 totals 15 residues. CDR1 and CDR2 (germline): TSWWSYY, QGS. V lost 0 bases, J lost 1 base, and 9 bases lay in between.

This clone is large in the sample. Within the sample, other DNA sequences also encode this same CDR3. Here the CDR3 reads CACDTGGYAYTDKLIF. CDR3 coding DNA: TGTGCCTGTGACACTGGGGGATACGCGTACACCGATAAACTCATCTTT. The V gene is TRDV2, the J gene TRDJ1; TRDD3 matches 11 bases. Germline V gene lookup returns CDR1 GEAIGNYY and CDR2 EKD. The CDR3 runs 16 residues. V was pared by 1 base and J by 0 bases, with 3 bases of the junction left unmatched.

Concerning this clone: A read error likely explains why the TCRdb protein, taken from a much larger clone, differs from this DNA's translation at residue 9; the protein shown is translated from the DNA. The V and J genes are TRDV2 and TRDJ3; 7 bases line up with TRDD3. Looked up from germline, CDR1 is GEAIGNYY and CDR2 is EKD. The length of the CDR3 is 16 residues. The CDR3 here is CACDWGSSRDTRQMFF. The DNA for the CDR3 is TGTGCCTGTGACTGGGGGAGCTCCCGGGACACCCGACAGATGTTTTTC.

This clone has a handful of counts. A much larger clone differs by one base, so this may be a read error. The chain combines TRDV2 with TRDJ3; TRDD3 is a possible D gene (5 bases). The CDR3 contains 16 residues. The V gene's germline CDR1 is GEAIGNYY and CDR2 EKD. CDR3 residues: CACDTGAPWDARQMFF. The CDR3 DNA sequence: TGTGCCTGTGACACCGGGGCCCCCTGGGACGCCCGACAGATGTTTTTC.

This clone was observed a handful of times. A far larger clone differs by one base, so this is likely a read error. This chain uses TRDV2 with TRDJ3; 7 positions agree with TRDD3. CDR3 length: 22 residues. Germline V gives CDR1 GEAIGNYY, CDR2 EKD. With 1 base clipped from V and 2 bases from J, the junction kept 19 bases outside the gene matches. In DNA form, the CDR3 reads TGTGCCTGTGACACGTTATCTGCTGAGGGATACTTCGGAACCTGGGACACCCGACAGATGTTTTTC. Translating gives CACDTLSAEGYFGTWDTRQMFF.

This clone is labeled as large (0.1 to 1%). Other DNA sequences from this sample encode an identical CDR3 as well. The CDR3 DNA follows: TGTGCTCTTGGGGAAGGCCTTCTTACTGGGGGATACTCGGGTACGGGCACCGATAAACTCATCTTT. Its translation is CALGEGLLTGGYSGTGTDKLIF. This chain links TRDV1 with TRDJ1; 12 positions agree with TRDD3. V shed 2 bases, J shed 1 base, and the junction held 20 bases outside the gene matches. Per the germline V gene, CDR1 is TSWWSYY and CDR2 is QGS. The CDR3 loop spans 22 amino acids.

Concerning this clone itself: TCRdb lists the protein of a much larger clone for this DNA, which differs at residue 6, so this is likely a read error; the protein given here is translated from the DNA itself. This chain uses TRDV1 with TRDJ2, with D unresolved. V dropped 3 bases and J dropped 1 base, with 21 bases sitting between them. The CDR3 spans 19 residues. Germline V lookup: CDR1 TSWWSYY, CDR2 QGS. The CDR3 nucleotides read TGTGCTCTTGGGGATCTACTTTTCCATACAGGGGTTTTGACAGCACAACTCTTCTTT. This encodes CALGDLLFHTGVLTAQLFF.

Turning to this clone: One base separates it from a far larger clone, so it is likely a read error. Other DNA sequences in this sample translate to the same CDR3. The gene calls are TRDV1 and TRDJ1; D possibly corresponds to TRDD3 (5 bases). CDR1 TSWWSYY and CDR2 QGS come from the germline V gene. With 0 bases removed from V and 0 bases from J, the gap between germline ends came to 14 bases. The CDR3 has 17 residues. CDR3 sequence: CALGELWDLGYTDKLIF. As DNA, the CDR3 is TGTGCTCTTGGGGAACTATGGGATCTGGGCTACACCGATAAACTCATCTTT.

As regards this clone: This probably arose from a read error, given a far larger clone one base away. At the DNA level, this CDR3 is encoded by other sequences in the same sample as well. This chain uses TRDV2 with TRDJ3; 7 positions agree with TRDD3. This CDR3 has 16 residues. V shed 3 bases and J 1 base; nucleotides not matched to a gene: 2. In germline, CDR1 is GEAIGNYY, CDR2 EKD. The CDR3 sequence: CACDWGSSWDTRQMFF. The CDR3 DNA is TGTGCCTGTGACTGGGGGAGTTCCTGGGACACCCGACAGATGTTTTTC.

This clone occurred a few times. A far larger clone is off by one base, so a read error is likely. The chain has TRDV2 and TRDJ3; TRDD3 matches 12 bases. Germline CDR1 is GEAIGNYY and CDR2 is EKD. Trimming removed 1 base from V and 2 bases from J; junction bases left unmatched: 11. This CDR3 comprises 21 residues. The CDR3 nucleotides read TGTGCCTGTGACACTGGACGACCTGGGGGATACGCCGCCTGGGACACCCGACAGATGTTTTTC. This sequence encodes CACDTGRPGGYAAWDTRQMFF.